The 32 T cell receptor beta chains below all came from one sample that was sequenced in a study of blood T cell repertoires in COVID-19. Clones were sequenced by immunoSEQ multiplex PCR, and TCRdb holds only the in-frame ones, with some missing. The sample gives about 160,000 clones, around nine tenths of which show up once; 6% to 8.5% is in the top ten. The sequenced sample was PBMCs or T cells enriched from blood (not recorded which). The receptors were gathered from a woman in her forties or fifties who had recovered from COVID-19.

J is TRBJ2-5 and V is TRBV6-2 or TRBV6-3; D gene ambiguous. CDR3 length equals 12 residues. With 5 bases removed from V and 3 bases from J, the gap between germline ends came to 7 bases. Germline loops: CDR1 MNHEY, CDR2 SVGEGT. The CDR3 region has the DNA TGTGCCAGCAGTGGCGGCAAAGAGACCCAGTACTTC. Its translation is CASSGGKETQYF.

The chain uses TRBV7-2 and TRBJ2-5, with TRBD1 matching over 9 bases. The CDR3 is made up of 15 amino acids. V shed 1 base, J shed 5 bases, and the junction held 5 bases outside the gene matches. Germline values: CDR1 SGHTA, CDR2 FQGNSA. CDR3 nucleotides: TGTGCCAGCAGCTTAGAACTACAGGGGGCTGAGACCCAGTACTTC. The encoded protein is CASSLELQGAETQYF. Variable domain in full (rest from reference TRBV7-2 and TRBJ2-5): GAGVSQSPSNKVTEKGKDVELRCDPISGHTALYWYRQSLGQGLEFLIYFQGNSAPDKSGLPSDRFSAERTGGSVSTLTIQRTQQEDSAVYLCASSLELQGAETQYFGPGTRLLVL.

This clone appeared a single time. CDR3 protein: CASSSPTGNYGYTF. CDR3 nucleotide sequence: TGTGCCAGCAGCTCGCCGACCGGGAACTATGGCTACACCTTC. The V gene is TRBV11-2, the J gene TRBJ1-2; D remains unclear. Trimming shortened V by 4 bases and J by 2 bases, and 11 bases separated the two germline ends. Germline V CDR1 and CDR2: SGHAT, FQNNGV. The CDR3 is 14 residues long.

This sequence joins TRBV11-3 and TRBJ1-2; tentatively, D is TRBD1 (5 bases). The CDR3 covers 14 residues. Germline V CDR1 and CDR2: SGHNT, YENEEA. With 5 bases removed from V and 4 bases from J, the gap between germline ends came to 14 bases. As DNA, the CDR3 is TGTGCCAGCAGCCCGCGGGCGGGGACCTATGGCTACACCTTC. Encoded protein: CASSPRAGTYGYTF.

The chain employs TRBV9 and TRBJ2-1, with TRBD2 matching 9 bases. V dropped 0 bases and J dropped 7; count of bases not matched to a gene: 5. Per germline, CDR1 SGDLS and CDR2 YYNGEE. The CDR3 extends over 15 amino acids. CDR3 nucleotide sequence: TGTGCCAGCAGCGTAGCGCGGGGGGGCCTTAATGAGCAGTTCTTC. Amino acid sequence: CASSVARGGLNEQFF.

The chain couples TRBV5-4 to TRBJ2-7; 7 bases fit TRBD1. The V and J ends lost 3 bases and 1 base, in that order; junction bases with no gene match: 4. This CDR3 is built from 14 residues. Germline V gives CDR1 SGHNT, CDR2 YYREEE (reference sequence). This CDR3 is CASSWAGGSYEQYF. In DNA form, the CDR3 reads TGTGCCAGCAGCTGGGCAGGGGGATCCTACGAGCAGTACTTC.

This sequence joins TRBV5-1 and TRBJ1-1; D may be TRBD1 (6 bases). CDR3 size: 14 residues. The V end lost 4 bases, the J end lost 0 bases, and 10 bases lay between the germline ends. Germline CDR1 reads SGHRS; CDR2 reads YFSETQ. CDR3 residues: CASSTDSMNTEAFF. In nucleotides, the CDR3 is TGCGCCAGCAGCACGGACAGTATGAACACTGAAGCTTTCTTT. The entire variable domain, with the rest obtained from reference TRBV5-1 and TRBJ1-1, is as follows: KAGVTQTPRYLIKTRGQQVTLSCSPISGHRSVSWYQQTPGQGLQFLFEYFSETQRNKGNFPGRFSGRQFSNSRSEMNVSTLELGDSALYLCASSTDSMNTEAFFGQGTRLTVV.

The table lists this clone with a few counts. This chain joins TRBV5-1 and TRBJ2-7; 11 positions match TRBD2. This CDR3 has 14 amino acids. The V gene end was trimmed by 4 bases and the J gene end by 9 bases; junction bases not matched to a gene: 9. In germline, CDR1 is SGHRS, CDR2 YFSETQ. CDR3 sequence reads: CASSEGTSGQAQYF. The CDR3 nucleotides read TGCGCCAGCAGCGAAGGGACTAGCGGACAAGCGCAGTACTTC.

The chain links TRBV7-2 to TRBJ1-1, with TRBD1 as a possible D gene (5 bases). Deletions cut 7 bases from V and 0 bases from J, with 15 bases between. CDR3 length equals 15 residues. Per the germline V gene, CDR1 is SGHTA and CDR2 is FQGNSA. The CDR3 sequence is CASNQRGRVNTEAFF. CDR3 DNA: TGTGCCAGCAACCAACGAGGCAGGGTGAACACTGAAGCTTTCTTT.

The chain links TRBV18 to TRBJ1-1; 9 bases are shared with TRBD1. V dropped 8 bases and J dropped 6; count of bases not matched to a gene: 13. CDR3 size: 15 residues. CDR1 is KGHSH and CDR2 is LQKENI in the germline V gene. CDR3 residues: CASRLTGGPGAEAFF. The CDR3 DNA sequence: TGTGCCAGCCGTCTCACAGGGGGCCCTGGCGCTGAAGCTTTCTTT.

The rearrangement uses TRBV27 and TRBJ1-1, with 9 bases lining up with TRBD1. The CDR3 contains 11 residues. The V gene end was trimmed by 8 bases and the J gene end by 12 bases; junction bases not matched to a gene: 7. Germline CDR1 reads MNHEY; CDR2 reads SMNVEV (reference sequence). In DNA, the CDR3 is TGTGCCAGCTTACAGGGGGCGCAAACTTTCTTT. Translation gives CASLQGAQTFF.

The chain recombines TRBV29-1 with TRBJ1-2; D is uncertain. The CDR3 runs 12 residues. V was clipped by 7 bases and J by 4 bases, with 13 bases between them. In germline, CDR1 is SQVTM, CDR2 ANQGSEA. CDR3 residues: CSANEGTYGYTF. The CDR3 nucleotides are TGCAGCGCGAATGAGGGCACCTATGGCTACACCTTC.

The chain recombines TRBV3-1 (or the pseudogene TRBV3-2) with TRBJ2-5; 7 bases match TRBD2. With 8 bases clipped from V and 5 bases from J, the junction kept 14 bases outside the gene matches. The CDR3 runs 15 residues. Germline V gene data show CDR1 as LGHDT and CDR2 as YNNKEL (reference sequence). CDR3 loop: CASHTRGWGGETQYF. The CDR3 coding sequence is TGTGCCAGCCACACGCGGGGCTGGGGGGGGGAGACCCAGTACTTC.

The V gene is TRBV4-2, the J gene TRBJ2-3; 9 bases are a match to TRBD2. The germline V gene has CDR1 LGHNA and CDR2 YNFKEQ. This CDR3 contains 16 residues. Trimming at V came to 1 base and at J to 4 bases, leaving 6 bases not matched to a gene. The CDR3 spells CASSQGGGGAADTQYF. CDR3 DNA: TGTGCCAGCAGCCAAGGGGGCGGGGGGGCCGCAGATACGCAGTATTTT.

V usage is TRBV11-2 and J usage is TRBJ1-1; D gene unclear. V lost 2 bases, J lost 3 bases, and 4 bases lay in between. The CDR3 loop spans 12 amino acids. The germline gives CDR1 SGHAT, CDR2 FQNNGV. This CDR3 is CASSLLDTEAFF. Written as DNA, the CDR3 is TGTGCCAGCAGCTTACTAGACACTGAAGCTTTCTTT.

This rearrangement joins TRBV2 to TRBJ2-3, with D hard to call. Germline V CDR1 and CDR2: SNHLY, FYNNEI. Between the trimmed V and J ends, which lost 2 bases and 3 bases, there was a span of 6 bases. The CDR3 contains 13 residues. In DNA, the CDR3 is TGTGCCAGCAGTGAACCCGTGACAGATACGCAGTATTTT. Its protein product is CASSEPVTDTQYF. The full variable domain, its missing parts supplied by reference TRBV2 and TRBJ2-3, is EPEVTQTPSHQVTQMGQEVILRCVPISNHLYFYWYRQILGQKVEFLVSFYNNEISEKSEIFDDQFSVERPDGSNFTLKIRSTKLEDSAMYFCASSEPVTDTQYFGPGTRLTVL.

J is TRBJ1-1 and V is TRBV29-1; the match to TRBD1 covers 7 bases. The CDR3 loop spans 13 amino acids. Germline assignment: CDR1 SQVTM and CDR2 ANQGSEA. V was clipped by 1 base and J by 8 bases; unmatched bases: 7. The CDR3 loop reads CSVEAQQGTEAFF. The CDR3 DNA reads TGCAGCGTTGAAGCCCAACAGGGGACCGAAGCTTTCTTT.

This chain uses TRBV23-1 with TRBJ2-7, with a possible D match to TRBD1 (5 bases). TRBV23-1 is identified as an open reading frame with a role that is uncertain. Trimming took off 5 bases at V and 4 bases at J, with 21 bases between the two ends. CDR3 length: 16 amino acids. CDR3 loop: CASSLPGCHQSYEQYF. As DNA, the CDR3 is TGCGCCAGCAGTTTGCCAGGGTGCCACCAATCTTACGAGCAGTACTTC.

The rearrangement joins TRBV2 to TRBJ1-2; the D is unclear. CDR1 and CDR2 (germline): SNHLY, FYNNEI. The CDR3 covers 15 residues. Trimming took off 0 bases at V and 4 bases at J, with 12 bases between the two ends. CDR3 residues: CASSEALGEFYGYTF. DNA for the CDR3: TGTGCCAGCAGTGAAGCGCTCGGGGAGTTCTATGGCTACACCTTC.

In its sample, this clone was seen once. The chain joins TRBV4-3 to TRBJ1-2; 9 bases line up with TRBD1. Per the germline V gene, CDR1 is LGHNA and CDR2 is YSLEER. V was pared by 0 bases and J by 1 base, with 12 bases of the junction left unmatched. The CDR3 sequence is 19 residues long. DNA for the CDR3: TGCGCCAGCAGCCAAGATCCCACAGGGGGCGCAAACTTTAACTATGGCTACACCTTC. Its translation is CASSQDPTGGANFNYGYTF.

This sequence joins TRBV6-2 or TRBV6-3 and TRBJ2-7, with TRBD1 identical over 7 bases. CDR3 length: 16 amino acids. Germline CDR1 reads MNHEY; CDR2 reads SVGEGT. The ends lost 2 bases at V and 3 bases at J; junction bases unmatched: 10. The CDR3 DNA is TGTGCCAGCAGTTACCCACCCCCGGGACAGCTCTACGAGCAGTACTTC. This encodes CASSYPPPGQLYEQYF.

The J gene is TRBJ2-7, the V gene TRBV29-1; TRBD1 aligns across 7 bases. The germline V gene has CDR1 SQVTM and CDR2 ANQGSEA. The CDR3 runs to 13 residues. Trimming cost V 6 bases and J 5 bases; bases outside gene matches: 10. The CDR3 bases are TGCAGCGTCCTAGGGGGCGCGATGAACGAGCAGTACTTC. It encodes CSVLGGAMNEQYF.

This chain joins TRBV7-2 and TRBJ2-5; 8 nucleotides align to TRBD2. The CDR3 spans 14 residues. Germline V gene lookup returns CDR1 SGHTA and CDR2 FQGNSA. V lost 4 bases, J lost 5 bases, and 6 bases stayed unmatched. This CDR3 is CASSSGGAGETQYF. CDR3 DNA: TGTGCCAGCAGCTCCGGGGGGGCCGGGGAGACCCAGTACTTC.

To note about this clone: At one boundary the junction diverges from the germline segment, which might be a read error. The chain joins TRBV6-5 to TRBJ2-1; possible D gene TRBD2, 6 bases. This CDR3 contains 11 residues. In germline, CDR1 is MNHEY, CDR2 SVGAGI. The CDR3 DNA follows: TGCGCGACTAGCTCCTACAATGAGCAGTTCTTC. Its translation: CATSSYNEQFF.

The V gene is TRBV6-2 or TRBV6-3, the J gene TRBJ1-1; D remains ambiguous. The ends were cut back, 2 bases at V and 1 base at J, with 8 bases in the middle. The CDR3 contains 14 residues. CDR1 is MNHEY, CDR2 SVGEGT, per germline. CDR3 residues: CASSYREGNTEAFF. The CDR3 DNA sequence: TGTGCCAGCAGTTACCGAGAGGGGAACACTGAAGCTTTCTTT.

This chain links TRBV5-1 with TRBJ1-4; perhaps TRBD1 as D (6 bases). Trimming removed 7 bases at V and 1 base at J, with 11 bases between. This CDR3 spans 14 amino acids. Germline CDR1 SGHRS, CDR2 YFSETQ. The CDR3 is CASQMTGTNEKLFF. CDR3 nucleotide sequence: TGCGCCAGCCAGATGACAGGAACTAATGAAAAACTGTTTTTT.

The chain has TRBV2 and TRBJ1-5, with a weak D call TRBD1 (5 bases). V dropped 4 bases and J dropped 0 bases, with 16 bases sitting between them. Germline CDR1 is SNHLY and CDR2 is FYNNEI. This CDR3 region has 17 residues. For the CDR3, the DNA is TGTGCCAGCAGTGGAGGACACGGGCTTTATAGCAATCAGCCCCAGCATTTT. It codes for CASSGGHGLYSNQPQHF.

This rearrangement joins TRBV5-6 to TRBJ2-5; tentative D call: TRBD2 (6 bases). CDR1 and CDR2 (germline): SGHDT, YYEEEE. The V end lost 4 bases, the J end lost 5 bases, and 12 bases lay between the germline ends. CDR3 length: 13 residues. CDR3 sequence (DNA): TGTGCCAGCAGCACAGGAGGGTGGGAGACCCAGTACTTC. It specifies CASSTGGWETQYF.

The chain uses TRBV27 and TRBJ2-2; TRBD1 aligns across 7 bases. The V segment lost 5 bases and the J segment 5 bases; nucleotides outside the gene matches: 2. The CDR3 loop spans 13 amino acids. Germline assignment: CDR1 MNHEY and CDR2 SMNVEV (reference sequence). The CDR3, as DNA: TGTGCCAGCAGTCCGACAGGGACCGGGGAGCTGTTTTTT. Translation: CASSPTGTGELFF.

Points on this clone: Other nucleotide sequences in the sample specify the same CDR3. The chain links TRBV19 to TRBJ1-5; 7 bases agree with TRBD1. This CDR3 spans 14 amino acids. Germline CDR1 reads LNHDA; CDR2 reads SQIVND (reference sequence). The ends lost 7 bases at V and 2 bases at J; junction bases unmatched: 5. CDR3 coding DNA: TGTGCCAGTACCCCAGACAGGGGCAATCAGCCCCAGCATTTT. This sequence encodes CASTPDRGNQPQHF.

The chain carries TRBV6-5 and TRBJ1-2; 9 bases match TRBD1. The V segment lost 5 bases and the J segment 8 bases; nucleotides outside the gene matches: 12. The length of the CDR3 is 15 residues. CDR1 and CDR2 (germline): MNHEY, SVGAGI. CDR3 nucleotides: TGTGCCAGCAGTCTAACCCGGGACAGGGCGGCAGGCTACACCTTC. Translating it yields CASSLTRDRAAGYTF.

J is TRBJ2-7 and V is TRBV7-2, with 9 positions matching TRBD1. The germline CDR1 and CDR2 sequences are SGHTA and FQGNSA. This CDR3 has 14 residues. V was clipped by 5 bases and J by 5 bases; unmatched bases: 7. The CDR3 loop is CASSPGTGIHEQYF. For the CDR3, the DNA is TGTGCCAGCAGCCCGGGGACAGGGATCCACGAGCAGTACTTC.